The 6 T cell receptor beta chains listed next were all sequenced from one sample in a study of post-analysis software for immune sequencing data. Study-level points and caveats: In patients, about five TRBV segments were more frequent than in controls, with TRBV5-6, TRBV5-1 and TRBV20-1 among them.

Antigen specificity for these receptors is unknown. Unique molecular identifiers tagged the TCR beta cDNA libraries. TCRdb reprocessed the PCR reads via MiXCR and lists one record per CDR3 protein. The sample has hundreds of thousands of distinct CDR3 sequences, 45% seen once. The sequenced sample was blood. The source of these receptors is a girl aged 10-17 years with multiple sclerosis.

The genes are TRBV18 and TRBJ2-7; 8 nucleotides agree with TRBD1. The CDR3 has 16 residues. Germline V lookup: CDR1 KGHSH, CDR2 LQKENI. J gave up 2 bases and V 4 bases, and 10 bases lay outside the gene matches. The CDR3 DNA is TGTGCCAGCTCACACAACAGGGGGAAGCGAACCTACGAGCAGTACTTC. It is translated as CASSHNRGKRTYEQYF.

The gene calls are TRBV6-6 and TRBJ2-7, with D unresolved. The CDR3 is 13 residues long. Per the germline V gene, CDR1 is MNHNY and CDR2 is SVGAGI (reference sequence). The V and J ends lost 5 bases and 5 bases respectively, with 13 bases between them. The CDR3 here is CASSPVKAHEQYF. The CDR3 nucleotides read TGTGCCAGCAGTCCCGTTAAGGCCCACGAGCAGTACTTC.

This clonotype has only a few counts. V gene TRBV6-1 combines with J gene TRBJ2-7, with 10 bases identical to TRBD2. The CDR3 consists of 18 residues. Germline V gene lookup returns CDR1 MNHNS and CDR2 SASEGT. With V trimmed by 4 bases and J by 4 bases, 16 bases remained unmatched. In DNA, the CDR3 is TGTGCCAGCAGTGCTAAAAGCGGGAGGGCCTCGGATGGTTACGAGCAGTACTTC. The encoded protein is CASSAKSGRASDGYEQYF.

The chain employs TRBV12-3 or TRBV12-4 and TRBJ2-5, with 9 nucleotides matching TRBD2. This CDR3 has 15 residues. Trimming at V came to 6 bases and at J to 5 bases, leaving 10 bases not matched to a gene. This CDR3 reads CASSPGGGRAETQYF. The CDR3 DNA is TGTGCCAGCAGCCCCGGCGGCGGGAGGGCGGAGACCCAGTACTTC.

The genes are TRBV5-1 and TRBJ2-5; 12 bases match TRBD1. The CDR3 is made up of 15 amino acids. The J segment lost 5 bases and the V segment lost 3 bases, leaving 5 bases of the junction unmatched. In germline, CDR1 is SGHRS, CDR2 YFSETQ. The CDR3 DNA reads as TGCGCCAGCAGCTCGGGACAGGGGGCTCTTGAGACCCAGTACTTC. Amino acid sequence: CASSSGQGALETQYF.

This clonotype has just a few counts. This rearrangement joins TRBV4-1 to TRBJ2-5; 8 bases agree with TRBD2. The germline V gene encodes CDR1 MGHRA and CDR2 YSYEKL. Trimming took 3 bases from V and 7 from J; bases not matched to a gene: 7. The CDR3 totals 14 residues. In nucleotides, the CDR3 is TGCGCCAGCAGCCACCCGGGGAGCGGGGGGACCCAGTACTTC. This translates into CASSHPGSGGTQYF.